Included here is one T cell receptor (beta chain) sequence, with context. The table came from immunoSEQ multiplex PCR; TCRdb's copy has only in-frame clones and leaves some out. This sample has some 120,000 clones; around nine tenths occur once, and the top ten carry 10% to 15%. TCRs were sequenced from a few patients responding to pembrolizumab. This sample is drawn from a study of PD-1 blockade in mismatch repair-deficient tumors. Germline CDR1 and CDR2: SNHLY and FYNNEI. The CDR3 spans 13 residues. J was trimmed by 8 bases and V by 4 bases; bases with no gene match: 4. The sequence was obtained from an adult with mismatch repair-deficient cancer. The chain has TRBV2 and TRBJ2-1; 8 positions agree with TRBD1. The specimen comprised peripheral blood, sampled 70 to 72 weeks after starting pembrolizumab. The CDR3 DNA reads TGTGCCAGCAGTGGGACAGGGTCCCATGAGCAGTTCTTC. This codes for CASSGTGSHEQFF. The full variable domain, its missing parts supplied by reference TRBV2 and TRBJ2-1, is EPEVTQTPSHQVTQMGQEVILRCVPISNHLYFYWYRQILGQKVEFLVSFYNNEISEKSEIFDDQFSVERPDGSNFTLKIRSTKLEDSAMYFCASSGTGSHEQFFGPGTRLTVL.